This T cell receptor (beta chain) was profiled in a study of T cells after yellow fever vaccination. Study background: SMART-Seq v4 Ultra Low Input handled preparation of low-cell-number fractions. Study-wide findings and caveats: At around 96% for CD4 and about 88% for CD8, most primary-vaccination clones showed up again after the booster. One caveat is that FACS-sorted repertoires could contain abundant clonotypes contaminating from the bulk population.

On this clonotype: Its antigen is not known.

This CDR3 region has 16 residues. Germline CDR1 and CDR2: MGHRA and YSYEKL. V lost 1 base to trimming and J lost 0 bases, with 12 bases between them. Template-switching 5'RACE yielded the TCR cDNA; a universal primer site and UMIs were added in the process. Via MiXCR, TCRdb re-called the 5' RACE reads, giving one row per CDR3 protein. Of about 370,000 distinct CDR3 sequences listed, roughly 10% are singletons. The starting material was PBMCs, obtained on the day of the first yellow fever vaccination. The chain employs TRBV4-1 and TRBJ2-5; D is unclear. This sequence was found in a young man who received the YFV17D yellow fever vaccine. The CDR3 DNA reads TGCGCCAGCAGCCAAGTAGGCAGGTTCTACCAAGAGACCCAGTACTTC. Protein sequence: CASSQVGRFYQETQYF.